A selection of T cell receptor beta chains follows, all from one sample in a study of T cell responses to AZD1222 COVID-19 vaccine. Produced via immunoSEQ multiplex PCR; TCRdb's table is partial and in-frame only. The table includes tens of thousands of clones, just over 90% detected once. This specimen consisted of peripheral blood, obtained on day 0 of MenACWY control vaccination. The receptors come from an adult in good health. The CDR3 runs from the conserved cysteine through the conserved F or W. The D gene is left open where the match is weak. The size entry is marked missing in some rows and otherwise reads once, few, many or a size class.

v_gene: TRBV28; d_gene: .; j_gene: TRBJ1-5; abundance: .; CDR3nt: TGTGCCAGCAGAATAGGGGGCAATCAGCCCCAGCATTTT; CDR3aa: CASRIGGNQPQHF
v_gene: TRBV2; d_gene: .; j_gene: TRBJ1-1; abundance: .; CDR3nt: TGTGCCAGCAGAGGCGACAGCTTGAACACTGAAGCTTTCTTT; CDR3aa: CASRGDSLNTEAFF
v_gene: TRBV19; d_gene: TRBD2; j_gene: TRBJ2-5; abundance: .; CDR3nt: TGTGCCAGTAGTGTCGGCGGGAGGGAGACCCAGTACTTC; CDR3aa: CASSVGGRETQYF
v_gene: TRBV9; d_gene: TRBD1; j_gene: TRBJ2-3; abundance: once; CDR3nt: TGTGCCAGCAGCGAGACGGACAGGGGGCGAACAGATACGCAGTATTTT; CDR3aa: CASSETDRGRTDTQYF
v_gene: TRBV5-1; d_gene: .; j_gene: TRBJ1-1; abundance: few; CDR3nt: TGCGCCAGCAAAGAGAGCTCAGACACTGAAGCTTTCTTT; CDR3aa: CASKESSDTEAFF
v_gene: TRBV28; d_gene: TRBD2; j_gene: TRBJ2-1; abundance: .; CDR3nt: TGTGCCAGCAGGCCCCGGACTAGCGTCTACAATGAGCAGTTCTTC; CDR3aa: CASRPRTSVYNEQFF
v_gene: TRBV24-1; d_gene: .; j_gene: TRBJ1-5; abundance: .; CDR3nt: TGTGCCACCAGCCCCAGGGGCGTCAGCAATCAGCCCCAGCATTTT; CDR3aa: CATSPRGVSNQPQHF
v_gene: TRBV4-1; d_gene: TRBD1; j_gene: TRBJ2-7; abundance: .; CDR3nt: TGCGCCAGCAGCCATACTACAGGGGAAGGATACGAGCAGTACTTC; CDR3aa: CASSHTTGEGYEQYF
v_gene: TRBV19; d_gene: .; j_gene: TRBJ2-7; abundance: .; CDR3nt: TGTGCCAGTAGTATAGGAAGGAGGAACGAGCAGTACTTC; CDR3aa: CASSIGRRNEQYF
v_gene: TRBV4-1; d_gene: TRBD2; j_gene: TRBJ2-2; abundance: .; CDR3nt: TGCGCCAGCAGTCTAGCGGGAGTCCCCGGGGAGCTGTTTTTT; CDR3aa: CASSLAGVPGELFF
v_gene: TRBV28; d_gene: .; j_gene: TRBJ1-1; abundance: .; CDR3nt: TGTGCCAGCAGTGTTGGGGCGAACACTGAAGCTTTCTTT; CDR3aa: CASSVGANTEAFF
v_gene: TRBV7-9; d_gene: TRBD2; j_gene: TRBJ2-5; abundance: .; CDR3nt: TGTGCCAGCAGCTTAGCCTCAGGACTAGGAGAAGAGACCCAGTACTTC; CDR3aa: CASSLASGLGEETQYF
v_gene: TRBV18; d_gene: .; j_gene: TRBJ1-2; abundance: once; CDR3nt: TGTGCCAGCTCTACTAAGGGACAAGGTTACTATGGCTACACCTTC; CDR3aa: CASSTKGQGYYGYTF
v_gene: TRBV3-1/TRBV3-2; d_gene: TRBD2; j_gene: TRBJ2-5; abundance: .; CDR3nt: TGTGCCAGCAGCCCCCTGCTAGCGGGAGCGATACAAGAGACCCAGTACTTC; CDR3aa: CASSPLLAGAIQETQYF
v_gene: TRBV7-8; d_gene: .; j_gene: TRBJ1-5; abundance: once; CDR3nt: TGTGCCAGCAGCTTGGTGGACGGGCCCCAGCATTTT; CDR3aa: CASSLVDGPQHF
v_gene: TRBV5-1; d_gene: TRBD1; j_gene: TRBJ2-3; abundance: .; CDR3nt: TGCGCCAGCAGCCTTTACTCCGGGACAGGAGCCTCAGATACGCAGTATTTT; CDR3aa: CASSLYSGTGASDTQYF
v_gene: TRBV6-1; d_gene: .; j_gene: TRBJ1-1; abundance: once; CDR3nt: TGTGCCAGCCCCCTAGGTCCGGGGACTGAAGCTTTCTTT; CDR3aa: CASPLGPGTEAFF
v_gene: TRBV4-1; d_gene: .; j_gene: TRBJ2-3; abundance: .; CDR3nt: TGCGCCAGCAGCCAAGATTCGCTAGATACGCAGTATTTT; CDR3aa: CASSQDSLDTQYF
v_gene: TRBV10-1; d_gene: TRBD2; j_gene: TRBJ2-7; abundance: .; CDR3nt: TGCGCCAGCAGTGAGTCAGCGGGAGGGACGACCTACGAGCAGTACTTC; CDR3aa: CASSESAGGTTYEQYF
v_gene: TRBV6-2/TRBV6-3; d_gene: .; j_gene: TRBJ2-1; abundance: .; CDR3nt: TGTGCCAGCAGTTACCCAGGGCTCAATGAGCAGTTCTTC; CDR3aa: CASSYPGLNEQFF
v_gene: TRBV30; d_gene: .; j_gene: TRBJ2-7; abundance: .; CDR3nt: TGTGCCTGGAGTGACCAGGGTGGCGAGCAGTACTTC; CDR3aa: CAWSDQGGEQYF
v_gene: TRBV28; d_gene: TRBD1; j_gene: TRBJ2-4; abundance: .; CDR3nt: TGTGCCGTGAGCCCGACAGGGCGGAACATTCAGTACTTC; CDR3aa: CAVSPTGRNIQYF
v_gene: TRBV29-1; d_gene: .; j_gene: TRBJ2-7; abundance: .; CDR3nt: TGCAGCATCAAAACGGGGGTCTACGAGCAGTACTTC; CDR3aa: CSIKTGVYEQYF
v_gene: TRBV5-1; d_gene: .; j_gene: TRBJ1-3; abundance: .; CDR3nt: TGCGCCAGCAGCCGGGACATCGGAAACACCATATATTTT; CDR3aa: CASSRDIGNTIYF
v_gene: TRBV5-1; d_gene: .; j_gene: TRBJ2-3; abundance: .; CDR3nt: TGCGCCAGCAGCTTACGGGCCATGGGGACAGATACGCAGTATTTT; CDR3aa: CASSLRAMGTDTQYF
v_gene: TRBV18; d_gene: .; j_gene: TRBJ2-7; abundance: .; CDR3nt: TGTGCCAGCTCACCGGTCGGTCTCGGAGGTGTCCACGAGCAGTACTTC; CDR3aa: CASSPVGLGGVHEQYF
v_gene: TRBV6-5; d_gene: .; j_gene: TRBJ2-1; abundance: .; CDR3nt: TGTGCCAGCAGCCCCCGGGGTAGCTCCTACAATGAGCAGTTCTTC; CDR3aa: CASSPRGSSYNEQFF
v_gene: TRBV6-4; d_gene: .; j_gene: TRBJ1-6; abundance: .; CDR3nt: TGTGCCAGCAAACCGGACGGGAATTCACCCCTCCACTTT; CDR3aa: CASKPDGNSPLHF
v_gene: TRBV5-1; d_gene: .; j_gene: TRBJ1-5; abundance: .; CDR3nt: TGCGCCAGCAGCGCGGACGGCAATCAGCCCCAGCATTTT; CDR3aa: CASSADGNQPQHF
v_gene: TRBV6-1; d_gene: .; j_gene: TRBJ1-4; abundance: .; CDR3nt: TGTGCCAGCAGTGGAGCCGGGTCAACTAATGAAAAACTGTTTTTT; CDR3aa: CASSGAGSTNEKLFF
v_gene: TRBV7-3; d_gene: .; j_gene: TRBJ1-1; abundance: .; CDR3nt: TGTGCCAGCAGCTTCTACAGGAACACTAAAGCTTTCTTT; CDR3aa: CASSFYRNTKAFF
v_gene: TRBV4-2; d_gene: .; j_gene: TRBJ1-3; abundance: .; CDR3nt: TGTGCCAGCAGCCAAGAGCGGGCGGGGGCGGCCATATATTTT; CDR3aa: CASSQERAGAAIYF
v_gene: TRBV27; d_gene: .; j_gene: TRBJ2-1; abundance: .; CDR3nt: TGTGCCAGCGGTCACCGGGCGGATGAGCAGTTCTTC; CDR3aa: CASGHRADEQFF
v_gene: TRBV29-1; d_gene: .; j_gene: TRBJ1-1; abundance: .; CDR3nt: TGCAGCGTTGAAGGCGTAGGGGGGACTGAAGCTTTCTTT; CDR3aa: CSVEGVGGTEAFF
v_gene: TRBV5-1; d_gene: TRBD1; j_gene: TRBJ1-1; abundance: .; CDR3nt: TGCGCCAGCAGCGTTCGACAGGGCAAAGTAGGCACTGAAGCTTTCTTT; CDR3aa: CASSVRQGKVGTEAFF
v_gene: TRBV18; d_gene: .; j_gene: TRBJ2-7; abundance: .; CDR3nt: TGTGCCAGCTCACCCGGCAGGGCCTACGAGCAGTACTTC; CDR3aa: CASSPGRAYEQYF
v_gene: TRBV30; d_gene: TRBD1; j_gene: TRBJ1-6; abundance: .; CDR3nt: TGTGCCTGGAGTTCCCAGACAGGGTCATCACCCCTCCACTTT; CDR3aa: CAWSSQTGSSPLHF
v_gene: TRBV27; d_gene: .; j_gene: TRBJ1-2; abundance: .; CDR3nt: TGTGCCAGCAGTGCCGGGGGAGTCTTTTATGGCTACACCTTC; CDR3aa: CASSAGGVFYGYTF
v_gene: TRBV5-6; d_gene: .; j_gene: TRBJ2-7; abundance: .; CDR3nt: TGTGCCAGCAGCTACTGGGCCCAGGGGCTCGAGCAGTACTTC; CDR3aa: CASSYWAQGLEQYF
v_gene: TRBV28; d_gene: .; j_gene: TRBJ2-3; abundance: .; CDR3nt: TGTGCCAGCAGTTTAAACGGGCGGGGAAGCACAGATACGCAGTATTTT; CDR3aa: CASSLNGRGSTDTQYF
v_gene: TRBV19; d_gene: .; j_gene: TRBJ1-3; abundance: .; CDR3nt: TGTGCCAGTAGTCTTGACTGGGATTGGGGAAACACCATATATTTT; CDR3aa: CASSLDWDWGNTIYF
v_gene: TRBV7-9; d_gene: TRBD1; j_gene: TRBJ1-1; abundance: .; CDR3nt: TGTGCCAGCAGCCCGGGACAGAAGAACACTGAAGCTTTCTTT; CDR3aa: CASSPGQKNTEAFF
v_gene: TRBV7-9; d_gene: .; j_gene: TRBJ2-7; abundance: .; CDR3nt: TGTGCCAGCAGCAGAGACGGCCCCTACGAGCAGTACTTC; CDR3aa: CASSRDGPYEQYF
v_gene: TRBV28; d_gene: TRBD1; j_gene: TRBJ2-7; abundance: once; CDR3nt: TGTGCCAGCACCATGGGACAGGCCAGCTCCTACGAGCAGTACTTC; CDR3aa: CASTMGQASSYEQYF
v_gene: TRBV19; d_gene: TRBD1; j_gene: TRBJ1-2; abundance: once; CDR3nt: TGTGCCAGTAGTCTCGTCAGGGGGCGGCTGGCATCGTACACCTTC; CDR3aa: CASSLVRGRLASYTF
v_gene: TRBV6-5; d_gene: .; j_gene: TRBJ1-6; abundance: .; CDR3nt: TGTGCCAGCAGCGTGCGGGGTCCTAATTCACCCCTCCACTTT; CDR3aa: CASSVRGPNSPLHF
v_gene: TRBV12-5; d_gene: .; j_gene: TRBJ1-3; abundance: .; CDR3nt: TGTGCTAGTGGTTTGGACCCTGTGGCTGGAAACACCATATATTTT; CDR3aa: CASGLDPVAGNTIYF
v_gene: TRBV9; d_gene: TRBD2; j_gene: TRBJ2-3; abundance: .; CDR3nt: TGTGCCAGCAGCGTAGGTAGCGGGCCAACAGATACGCAGTATTTT; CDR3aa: CASSVGSGPTDTQYF
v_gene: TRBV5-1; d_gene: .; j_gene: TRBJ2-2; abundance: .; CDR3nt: TGCGCCAGCAGCTTGGCAGCGGTGAACGCCGGGGAGCTGTTTTTT; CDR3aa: CASSLAAVNAGELFF
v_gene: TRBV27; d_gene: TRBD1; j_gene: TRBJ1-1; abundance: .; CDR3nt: TGTGCCAGCAGTGGATTCGACAGGGGTGGCACTGAAGCTTTCTTT; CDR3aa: CASSGFDRGGTEAFF